This TCR beta chain was captured in a study of PD-1 blockade in classical Hodgkin lymphoma (dated by TCRdb to 2020 to 2022). Notes on the research overall: Nivolumab dosing was 3 mg/kg intravenously every 2 weeks, continuing until either disease progression or unacceptable toxicity. The study used CyTOF and TCR beta sequencing to define a peripheral blood immune signature of response to PD-1 blockade in classical Hodgkin lymphoma.

Reading the germline V gene (reference sequence) gives CDR1 LNHDA and CDR2 SQIVND. From cysteine to phenylalanine, the CDR3 is 14 amino acids long. Only the CDR3 DNA stays, 42 bases, in frame from base 1. The germline ends are 10 bases apart after V is trimmed by 3 bases and J by 4 bases. Points on this clone: Its recognized antigen is unknown. Nothing much larger sits one base from this clone, and base qualities are not available.

The sample's time point label is to be understood as: cycle 4 day 1 (C4D1), after less than 7 weeks of nivolumab. Every trial patient had relapsed following autologous stem cell transplantation, and prior brentuximab vedotin exposure was what differed among cohorts A, B and C. The trial cohort comprised 60 or so patients with relapsed/refractory classical Hodgkin lymphoma whose best overall responses were complete response, partial response or progressive disease. Trial patients were treated with single-agent nivolumab in the multi-cohort phase II CheckMate 205 trial. An independent review committee assessed best overall response by applying the 2007 International Working Group response criteria. Trial PBMCs were collected just before the start of nivolumab (C1D1) and during therapy at cycle 2 day 1 and cycle 4 day 1. After peripheral blood was drawn into 8 mL Vacutainer Cell Preparation Tubes, PBMCs were isolated by centrifugation and then cryopreserved.

Overall results and qualifications from the work: The study was limited to a single clinical trial cohort, and causes of repertoire differences, possibly disease activity or prior therapy, remained undefined. Trial patients achieving complete response had baseline diversity similar to newly diagnosed patients, whereas partial responders and progressors had significantly lower diversity. Diversity was lower in patients who began nivolumab less than 1 year after ASCT, so these patients were left out of later analyses to avoid confounding by immune reconstitution. Baseline TCR diversity was reported as lower in newly diagnosed patients than in healthy donors, and lower still in relapsed/refractory patients. By C4D1, a significant rise was seen in CD4+ TCR diversity but not in CD8+ TCR diversity (p=0.0027 vs p=0.16), and the rise was most apparent among complete responders (p=0.02).

The Qiagen DNeasy kit was used to extract genomic DNA both from unsorted PBMCs and from the negatively selected CD4+ and CD8+ fractions. Using primers that anneal to V and J segments, immunoSEQ multiplex PCR amplified the TCR beta CDR3 regions. A synthetic immune receptor repertoire was used to minimize amplification bias, and remaining bias was computationally removed after sequencing. The authors' pipeline ran thus. Custom Python scripts were used to quantify repertoire diversity as the Shannon entropy index. Unsorted, CD4+ and CD8+ repertoires were analyzed separately, except in combined analyses where CD4+ and CD8+ sequences were merged in silico. Clonal expansion was defined as at least a 2-fold frequency increase after treatment relative to C1D1, with a pseudocount of 0.5 for undetected baseline clones. Singleton clones were defined as clones with 0 or 1 copy at C1D1, and non-singleton clones were defined as clones with 2 or more copies. Clones expanded in unsorted samples were labelled as CD4+, CD8+ or unknown by matching protein sequences in sorted samples from the same patient. Wilcoxon tests on paired samples were used to test changes in diversity from C1D1 to C4D1. Imported from immuneACCESS, the table was reduced by TCRdb to in-frame sequences with V and J called. These copies leave out some clones; in studies compared against another copy, an unresolved V gene accounts for under half, and the cause of the remainder is not known. V and J calls and clone size come straight from that table; D and trimming were deduced from the DNA. The sample table contains about 90,000 clones; only one count was recorded for 83% of them. The ten largest clonotypes hold 17% of the sample.

This chain joins TRBV19 to TRBJ1-3; the D gene is not confidently resolved. The sequence derives from a human donor with classical Hodgkin lymphoma. The sample here was peripheral blood mononuclear cells (PBMCs), taken before the fourth cycle of nivolumab. The sequenced DNA is TGTGCCAGTAGTATGTCAACAGAGGGAAACACCATATATTTT. This gives the protein CASSMSTEGNTIYF.